This is a list of T cell receptor beta chains from one sample in a study of blood T cells in healthy people across ages. TCRdb analysed the 5' RACE reads with MiXCR anew, one entry per CDR3 protein. The sample holds around 820,000 distinct CDR3 sequences; just under 25% are singletons and the top ten take roughly 3.5%. The same data also went into a second study, on T cells of mothers and their children.

The sample consisted of blood. All receptors come from a boy younger than 18 in good health. The CDR3 runs from the conserved cysteine through the conserved F or W. Each record gives: CDR3 protein, CDR3 DNA, V gene, J gene, clone size, D gene. D genes are given only for firm matches. Rows may omit the clone size; those that give it use once, few, many or a size class.

CAALTGYGYTF	TGTGCCGCTCTGACAGGTTATGGCTACACCTTC	TRBV28	TRBJ1-2	.	.
CASSVLAGGINEQFF	TGTGCCAGCAGCGTTCTAGCGGGAGGCATCAATGAGCAGTTCTTC	TRBV7-9	TRBJ2-1	.	TRBD2
CASSLWGTSGIYNEQFF	TGTGCCAGCAGCTTATGGGGGACTAGCGGGATCTACAATGAGCAGTTCTTC	TRBV11-2	TRBJ2-1	.	TRBD2
CSVLFGETQYF	TGCAGCGTTCTGTTCGGGGAGACCCAGTACTTC	TRBV29-1	TRBJ2-5	.	.
CASSSLFTGAPYEQYF	TGTGCCAGCAGTTCCTTGTTCACAGGAGCCCCCTACGAGCAGTACTTC	TRBV11-2	TRBJ2-7	few	.
CASMRDGNEKLFF	TGTGCCAGCATGAGGGATGGTAATGAAAAACTGTTTTTT	TRBV12-3/TRBV12-4	TRBJ1-4	few	.
CASRIRDGPNNEQFF	TGTGCCAGCAGGATCCGGGACGGACCTAACAATGAGCAGTTCTTC	TRBV2	TRBJ2-1	few	.
CASSQGVGDREQYF	TGCGCCAGCAGCCAAGGGGTAGGAGACCGCGAGCAGTACTTC	TRBV4-1	TRBJ2-7	.	.
CASSSSGGANEQFF	TGTGCCAGCAGCTCTAGCGGGGGGGCCAATGAGCAGTTCTTC	TRBV7-9	TRBJ2-1	few	TRBD2
CASSFQRDIQYF	TGTGCCAGCAGCTTTCAGCGGGACATTCAGTACTTC	TRBV7-9	TRBJ2-4	.	.
CASSLMGPEETQYF	TGTGCCAGCAGTTTGATGGGCCCCGAAGAGACCCAGTACTTC	TRBV12-3/TRBV12-4	TRBJ2-5	few	.
CASSPGTSRNTGELFF	TGTGCCAGCAGTCCCGGGACTAGCAGAAACACCGGGGAGCTGTTTTTT	TRBV28	TRBJ2-2	.	TRBD2
CASSPSGTSEYEQYF	TGTGCCAGCAGCCCATCCGGGACTAGTGAGTACGAGCAGTACTTC	TRBV3-1	TRBJ2-7	.	TRBD2
CASSSEGDIRNEQFF	TGTGCCAGCAGCTCAGAGGGGGACATCCGAAATGAGCAGTTCTTC	TRBV7-9	TRBJ2-1	.	.
CASSQVLRDRLMGNTIYF	TGCGCCAGCAGCCAAGTTCTTCGGGACAGGCTAATGGGAAACACCATATATTTT	TRBV4-3	TRBJ1-3	once	TRBD1
CSVESGRGTGELFF	TGCAGCGTTGAAAGCGGGAGGGGCACCGGGGAGCTGTTTTTT	TRBV29-1	TRBJ2-2	.	TRBD2
CASSPSIGETQYF	TGTGCCAGCAGCCCATCGATCGGGGAGACCCAGTACTTC	TRBV7-9	TRBJ2-5	few	.
CASSRIPGQGLDRSPLHF	TGCGCCAGCAGCCGAATACCGGGACAGGGTCTAGATCGGTCACCCCTCCACTTT	TRBV4-3	TRBJ1-6	few	TRBD1
CASSFRPRPISGANVLTF	TGTGCCAGCAGCTTTAGACCTCGACCCATCTCTGGGGCCAACGTCCTGACTTTC	TRBV7-3	TRBJ2-6	few	.
CSVRGPSWENEKLFF	TGCAGCGTTCGGGGGCCTTCGTGGGAAAATGAAAAACTGTTTTTT	TRBV29-1	TRBJ1-4	many	.
CASSLGLAGAVVEQYF	TGTGCCAGCAGTCTCGGACTAGCGGGAGCAGTGGTCGAGCAGTACTTC	TRBV6-2/TRBV6-3	TRBJ2-7	many	TRBD2
CASSSVNMRLSGNTIYF	TGTGCCAGCAGCTCCGTGAATATGCGCCTCTCTGGAAACACCATATATTTT	TRBV13	TRBJ1-3	few	.
CASSQERGTGGNEQFF	TGCGCCAGCAGCCAAGAGCGTGGGACAGGGGGGAATGAGCAGTTCTTC	TRBV4-3	TRBJ2-1	.	TRBD1
CASSPVRTGQETQYF	TGTGCCAGCTCACCTGTCCGGACTGGCCAAGAGACCCAGTACTTC	TRBV18	TRBJ2-5	.	.
CASSLGQAGWETQYF	TGTGCCAGCAGCCTTGGACAGGCTGGGTGGGAGACCCAGTACTTC	TRBV7-9	TRBJ2-5	few	TRBD1